These 24 T cell receptor beta chains came from one sample sequenced in a study of T cell changes during pregnancy in multiple sclerosis. Generated by immunoSEQ multiplex PCR, the TCRdb table keeps only in-frame clones and is missing some. The profile covers roughly 40,000 clones, with about 94% appearing a single time and approximately 1.8% taken by the ten largest. The sample here was peripheral blood, taken in the third trimester of pregnancy. The receptors stem from a female donor with multiple sclerosis, enrolled in a pregnancy study.

Comments on this clone: Other DNA sequences in this sample translate to the same CDR3. This chain joins TRBV27 and TRBJ2-7; D not certain. V lost 2 bases and J lost 4, with 15 bases in between. The CDR3 covers 15 residues. Germline V gives CDR1 MNHEY, CDR2 SMNVEV (reference sequence). The CDR3 DNA reads as TGTGCCAGCAGTTTAAGTCACGGTCCGTTGTACGAGCAGTACTTC. As protein: CASSLSHGPLYEQYF.

V is TRBV9 and J is TRBJ1-1, with D maybe TRBD1 (6 bases). V shed 4 bases and J shed 0 bases, with 10 bases lying between them. CDR3 size: 14 residues. CDR1 is SGDLS, CDR2 YYNGEE, per germline. As DNA, the CDR3 is TGTGCCAGCAGCAAAGGGGGTATGAACACTGAAGCTTTCTTT. This sequence encodes CASSKGGMNTEAFF. The full variable domain, its missing parts supplied by reference TRBV9 and TRBJ1-1, is DSGVTQTPKHLITATGQRVTLRCSPRSGDLSVYWYQQSLDQGLQFLIQYYNGEERAKGNILERFSAQQFPDLHSELNLSSLELGDSALYFCASSKGGMNTEAFFGQGTRLTVV.

V and J are TRBV19 and TRBJ2-2; tentatively, D is TRBD1 (5 bases). CDR1 LNHDA and CDR2 SQIVND come from the germline V gene (reference sequence). The length of the CDR3 is 12 residues. Deletions cut 9 bases from V and 7 bases from J, with 12 bases between. The CDR3 region has the DNA TGTGCCAGCAGGGCAGGGTACGGGGAGCTGTTTTTT. Protein product: CASRAGYGELFF.

The genes are TRBV28 and TRBJ2-2, with TRBD1 matching 8 bases. This CDR3 is 15 amino acids long. The germline gives CDR1 MDHEN, CDR2 SYDVKM. Unmatched junction bases numbered 8, after V lost 6 bases and J lost 5 bases. This chain's CDR3 is CASSLGQGETGELFF. The DNA of the CDR3 is TGTGCCAGCAGCCTTGGACAGGGAGAAACCGGGGAGCTGTTTTTT.

The chain uses TRBV28 and TRBJ2-1, with 12 nucleotides matching TRBD2. The CDR3 is 16 residues long. Germline V CDR1 and CDR2: MDHEN, SYDVKM. The V gene end was trimmed by 5 bases and the J gene end by 1 base; junction bases not matched to a gene: 3. Here the CDR3 reads CASSLTSGGSYNEQFF. In nucleotides, the CDR3 is TGTGCCAGCAGTCTTACTAGCGGGGGGTCCTACAATGAGCAGTTCTTC.

This clone has only one observation. The V and J genes are TRBV27 and TRBJ1-6; a possible D gene is TRBD1 (6 bases). The germline V gene encodes CDR1 MNHEY and CDR2 SMNVEV (reference sequence). The CDR3 runs to 14 residues. The V end lost 10 bases, the J end lost 7 bases, and 17 bases lay between the germline ends. CDR3 residues: CATALDRTNSPLHF. The CDR3 nucleotides are TGTGCCACCGCTCTCGACAGGACGAATTCACCCCTCCACTTT.

The genes are TRBV11-1 and TRBJ2-7; 8 nucleotides line up with TRBD1. Trimming took 1 base from V and 3 from J; bases not matched to a gene: 5. This CDR3 has 15 residues. Germline lookup yields CDR1 SGHAT and CDR2 FQDESV (reference sequence). CDR3 protein: CASSLVGQVYYEQYF. CDR3 bases: TGTGCCAGCAGCTTAGTGGGACAGGTATACTACGAGCAGTACTTC.

The rearrangement joins TRBV6-4 to TRBJ2-2; TRBD2 aligns across 7 bases. CDR1 is MRHNA, CDR2 SNTAGT, per germline. Trimming at V came to 0 bases and at J to 9 bases, leaving 7 bases not matched to a gene. This CDR3 is built from 15 residues. The CDR3 is CASSDSAGSFRELFF. DNA for the CDR3: TGTGCCAGCAGTGACTCAGCGGGGAGTTTCCGGGAGCTGTTTTTT.

The chain links TRBV6-1 to TRBJ1-2; the D is unclear. Germline V gene lookup returns CDR1 MNHNS and CDR2 SASEGT. CDR3 length equals 14 residues. V lost 0 bases to trimming and J lost 5 bases, with 10 bases between them. CDR3 sequence: CASSEASRFYGYTF. The CDR3 region has the DNA TGTGCCAGCAGTGAAGCGAGTCGGTTTTATGGCTACACCTTC.

This chain connects TRBV4-2 to TRBJ2-6, with D perhaps TRBD2 (6 bases). This CDR3 region has 20 residues. In germline, CDR1 is LGHNA, CDR2 YNFKEQ. Trimming cost V 1 base and J 5 bases, with 24 bases left between them. CDR3 protein: CASSQAIKGGIPVWANVLTF. CDR3 bases: TGTGCCAGCAGCCAAGCTATCAAGGGCGGGATTCCTGTCTGGGCCAACGTCCTGACTTTC.

The genes are TRBV7-6 and TRBJ2-3; 7 bases line up with TRBD2. The germline gives CDR1 SGHVS, CDR2 FNYEAQ. The CDR3 extends over 16 amino acids. V shed 4 bases and J 2 bases; nucleotides not matched to a gene: 9. CDR3 coding DNA: TGTGCCAGCAGCTCGAGAGCGGGACTCGACACAGATACGCAGTATTTT. As protein: CASSSRAGLDTDTQYF.

In DNA, the CDR3 is TGTGCCTGGGGGAGACAAGGGGGCGGGGAGCTGTTTTTT. Translating gives CAWGRQGGGELFF. The rearrangement links TRBV30 to TRBJ2-2; D possibly corresponds to TRBD1 (6 bases). There are 13 residues in the CDR3. The germline CDR1 and CDR2 sequences are GTSNPN and SVGIG (reference sequence). Trimming removed 5 bases from V and 7 bases from J, with 14 bases in between.

This clone was observed once. This chain connects TRBV4-1 to TRBJ2-1; TRBD2 aligns across 12 bases. The CDR3 totals 14 residues. After removal of 5 bases from V and 10 bases from J, the junction contained 6 bases not matched to a gene. In germline, CDR1 is MGHRA, CDR2 YSYEKL. In DNA form, the CDR3 reads TGCGCCAGCAGCGACTTACTAGCGGGAGGAGAGCAGTTCTTC. Residues: CASSDLLAGGEQFF.

V usage is TRBV19 and J usage is TRBJ1-5, with D unclear. Trimming removed 3 bases at V and 1 base at J, with 7 bases between. Looked up from germline, CDR1 is LNHDA and CDR2 is SQIVND (reference sequence). The CDR3 is 14 amino acids. DNA for the CDR3: TGTGCCAGTAGTATCTTCCAGAGCAATCAGCCCCAGCATTTT. As protein: CASSIFQSNQPQHF.

This clone was seen a single time. CDR3 protein: CASSQLQLAKNIQYF. CDR3 nucleotide sequence: TGCGCCAGCAGCCAACTACAGCTAGCCAAAAACATTCAGTACTTC. V gene TRBV4-1 combines with J gene TRBJ2-4, with unresolved D. This CDR3 has 15 residues. Trimming took off 2 bases at V and 0 bases at J, with 8 bases between the two ends. Germline V lookup: CDR1 MGHRA, CDR2 YSYEKL.

This clone was recorded once. The chain carries TRBV7-2 and TRBJ2-1; D is undetermined. V was pared by 3 bases and J by 3 bases, with 18 bases between. The CDR3 is 17 amino acids. The germline V gene has CDR1 SGHTA and CDR2 FQGNSA. For the CDR3, the DNA is TGTGCCAGCAGCTTCCGAGGCCCTGTAAGCTTCTACAATGAGCAGTTCTTC. Protein product: CASSFRGPVSFYNEQFF.

This rearrangement joins TRBV6-5 to TRBJ2-5; D possibly corresponds to TRBD2 (6 bases). Near its end, the DNA agrees better with TRBJ2-7, so the J call may be wrong. This CDR3 is 15 amino acids long. Per germline, CDR1 MNHEY and CDR2 SVGAGI. This chain's CDR3 is CASSRKVGGYYEQYF. The CDR3 nucleotides read TGTGCCAGCAGCAGGAAGGTGGGGGGTTACTACGAGCAGTACTTC.

The table lists this clone with a count of one. The chain joins TRBV7-2 to TRBJ2-5, with a tentative D call TRBD2 (6 bases). The CDR3 extends over 16 amino acids. From germline, CDR1 is SGHTA and CDR2 FQGNSA. The germline V and J ends were trimmed by 5 bases and 4 bases, with 20 bases remaining between them. In DNA, the CDR3 is TGTGCCAGCAGCCCCCCGGGACTCCGTACACCAGAGACCCAGTACTTC. Its protein is CASSPPGLRTPETQYF.

This clone appeared a single time. The rearrangement uses TRBV28 and TRBJ2-4, with unresolved D. CDR1 is MDHEN, CDR2 SYDVKM, per germline. Trimming cost V 7 bases and J 5 bases, with 6 bases left between them. This CDR3 spans 11 amino acids. This CDR3 is CASTRENIQYF. The CDR3 DNA is TGTGCCAGCACCCGGGAAAACATTCAGTACTTC.

The chain's CDR3 is CASSPAAWRRDEKLFF. As DNA, the CDR3 is TGTGCCAGCAGCCCCGCTGCCTGGAGGAGGGATGAAAAACTGTTTTTT. J is TRBJ1-4 and V is TRBV28; D is ambiguous. From germline, CDR1 is MDHEN and CDR2 SYDVKM. Trimming shortened V by 6 bases and J by 6 bases, and 20 bases separated the two germline ends. CDR3 size: 16 residues.

The chain combines TRBV7-8 with TRBJ1-5; 7 bases fit TRBD1. The CDR3 is made up of 16 amino acids. J lost 1 base, V lost 1 base, and 4 bases had no gene match. CDR1 and CDR2 from the germline V gene are SGHVS and FQNEAQ. CDR3 residues: CASSLVAGGSNQPQHF. The DNA of the CDR3 is TGTGCCAGCAGCTTAGTAGCAGGGGGGAGCAATCAGCCCCAGCATTTT.

V and J are TRBV30 and TRBJ2-1; 8 bases fit TRBD1. The J segment lost 12 bases and the V segment lost 2 bases, leaving 9 bases of the junction unmatched. Germline V gene data show CDR1 as GTSNPN and CDR2 as SVGIG (reference sequence). The CDR3 spans 13 residues. CDR3 region: CAWSTGQGQGQFF. The CDR3 nucleotides are TGTGCCTGGAGTACCGGACAGGGTCAGGGGCAGTTCTTC.

The gene calls are TRBV5-1 and TRBJ2-2; the D gene is possibly TRBD1 (6 bases). The CDR3 contains 14 residues. CDR1 is SGHRS, CDR2 YFSETQ, per germline. Trimming removed 0 bases at V and 4 bases at J, with 7 bases between. CDR3 nucleotides: TGCGCCAGCAGCTTGGTCAGGGGCACCGGGGAGCTGTTTTTT. Translation: CASSLVRGTGELFF.

CDR3 region: CASSVGTRNQPQHF. The CDR3, as DNA: TGTGCCAGCAGTGTCGGGACAAGGAATCAGCCCCAGCATTTT. The chain combines TRBV6-5 with TRBJ1-5, with D perhaps matching TRBD1 (6 bases). CDR3 size: 14 residues. V shed 5 bases and J shed 4 bases, with 12 bases lying between them. CDR1 MNHEY and CDR2 SVGAGI come from the germline V gene.